The sequence of this T cell receptor (beta chain) was determined in a study of T cell repertoires in cytomegalovirus infection (dated by TCRdb to between 2018 and 2021). In the study overall: The peptide stimulations were aimed at well-studied HLA-B-restricted epitopes as well as recently identified HLA-C-restricted CMV epitopes, whose presentation resists viral immunomodulation. Because public TCR beta signatures pointed to carriage of CMV infection together with the matching HLA type, the HLA type of each donor mattered for the analysis.

On the study overall, not on this receptor specifically: Carriers of CMV infection plus the relevant HLA type were discriminated by the cumulative frequency of public TCR beta family members in the study cohort and in an independent roughly 370-donor cohort. The ex vivo response was dominated by HLA-C-restricted CMV-specific TCR beta clonotypes, which also provided the single most frequent clonotype in two of eight donors.

This clonotype was observed a few times. The specificity of this receptor is unknown. There are no base qualities to consult, and no much larger clone falls within one base. The instrument given in TCRdb is Illumina HiSeq 1500. The public sequencing data were trimmed at Q25 with fastp and processed into clonotypes with MiXCR by TCRdb, which kept only in-frame beta chains. Rows with one shared CDR3 protein collapse into an entry with the most common genes and DNA. This sample gives 570,000 or so distinct CDR3 sequences in total; almost 40% of them show up just once. About 48% of the sample is in the top ten clones. This specimen's treatment or condition label, per the study, means: in vitro stimulation with specific CMV peptide epitopes to enrich CMV-specific T cells. The source of this sequence is a human donor in good health (CMV status not recorded). Some clones in this sample may be carry-over from other donors' samples. Here the sequenced sample was cultured PBMCs, taken from culture after CMV antigen stimulation.

The sequenced DNA is TGTGCCCTCGAAGGGTCTGGAAACACCATATATTTT. Its protein product is CALEGSGNTIYF. The chain links TRBV6-5 with TRBJ1-3; no D gene can be assigned with confidence. The junction shows trimming of 11 bases on V and 1 base on J, plus 9 bases between the germline ends. Looking up the germline V gene yields CDR1 MNHEY and CDR2 SVGAGI. From cysteine to phenylalanine, the CDR3 is 12 amino acids long. Kept here is only the CDR3 DNA, which spans 36 bases and is read in frame from base 1.